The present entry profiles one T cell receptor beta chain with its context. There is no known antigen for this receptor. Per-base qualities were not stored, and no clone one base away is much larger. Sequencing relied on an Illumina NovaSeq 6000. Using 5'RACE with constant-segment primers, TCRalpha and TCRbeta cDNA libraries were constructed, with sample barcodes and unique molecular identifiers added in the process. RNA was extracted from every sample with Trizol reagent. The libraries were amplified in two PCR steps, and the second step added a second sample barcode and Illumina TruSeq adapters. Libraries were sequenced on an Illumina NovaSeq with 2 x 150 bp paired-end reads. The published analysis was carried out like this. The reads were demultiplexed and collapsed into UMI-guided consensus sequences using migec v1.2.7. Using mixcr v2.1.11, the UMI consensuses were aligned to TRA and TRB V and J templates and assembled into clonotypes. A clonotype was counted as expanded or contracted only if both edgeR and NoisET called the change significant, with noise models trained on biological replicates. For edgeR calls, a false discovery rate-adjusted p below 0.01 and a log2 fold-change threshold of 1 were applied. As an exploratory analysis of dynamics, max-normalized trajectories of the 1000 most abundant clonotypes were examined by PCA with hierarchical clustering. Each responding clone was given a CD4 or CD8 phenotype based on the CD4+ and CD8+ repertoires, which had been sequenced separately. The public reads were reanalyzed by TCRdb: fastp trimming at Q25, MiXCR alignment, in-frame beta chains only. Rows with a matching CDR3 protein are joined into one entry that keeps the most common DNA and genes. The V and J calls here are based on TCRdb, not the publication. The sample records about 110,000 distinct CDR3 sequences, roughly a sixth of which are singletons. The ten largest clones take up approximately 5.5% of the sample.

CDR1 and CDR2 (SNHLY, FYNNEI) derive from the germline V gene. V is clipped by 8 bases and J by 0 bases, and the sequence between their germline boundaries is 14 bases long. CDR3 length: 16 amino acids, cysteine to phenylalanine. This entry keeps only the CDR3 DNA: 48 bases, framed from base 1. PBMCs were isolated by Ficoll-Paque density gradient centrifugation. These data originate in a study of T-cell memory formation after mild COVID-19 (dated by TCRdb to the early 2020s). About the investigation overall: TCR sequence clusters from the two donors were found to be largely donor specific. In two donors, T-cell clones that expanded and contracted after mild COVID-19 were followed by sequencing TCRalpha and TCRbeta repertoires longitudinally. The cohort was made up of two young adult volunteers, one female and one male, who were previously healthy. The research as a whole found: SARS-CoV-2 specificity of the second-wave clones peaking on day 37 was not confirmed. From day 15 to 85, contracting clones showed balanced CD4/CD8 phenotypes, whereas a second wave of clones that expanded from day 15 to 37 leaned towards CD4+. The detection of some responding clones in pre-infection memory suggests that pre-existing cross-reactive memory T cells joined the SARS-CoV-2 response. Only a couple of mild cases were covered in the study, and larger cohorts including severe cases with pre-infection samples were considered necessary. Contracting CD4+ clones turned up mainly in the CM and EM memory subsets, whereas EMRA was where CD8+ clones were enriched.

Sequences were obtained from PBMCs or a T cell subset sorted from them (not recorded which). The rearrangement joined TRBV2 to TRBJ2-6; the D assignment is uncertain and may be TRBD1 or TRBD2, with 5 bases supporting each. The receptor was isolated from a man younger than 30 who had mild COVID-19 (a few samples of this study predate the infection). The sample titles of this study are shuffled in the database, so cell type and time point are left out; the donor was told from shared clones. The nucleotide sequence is TGTGCCAGCGGGTCGGGACGGGACTCTGGGGCCAACGTCCTGACTTTC. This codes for CASGSGRDSGANVLTF.